The subject of this entry is one T cell receptor (beta chain). The antigen is unknown. The data were taken from a study of Ad26.COV2.S vaccination and SARS-CoV-2 variants. Study-level background: As a participant in COV1001, the donor was in the Ad26.COV2.S trial arm.

Treatment noted: approximately 18 received Ad26.COV2.S at low or high dose, single or two shots; five or six received placebo; per-sample allocation not given. On day 63 after the first injection, vaccine and placebo recipients gave samples. The donor's status was that of an adult aged 18-55 years in Boston. Ad26.COV2.S expressed prefusion-stabilized spike from the original Wuhan strain. The method was immunoSEQ multiplex PCR; TCRdb's version includes in-frame clones alone and lacks a portion of them. The sample comprises about 420,000 clones, approximately 88% of which are singletons, and roughly 4% rests with the top ten. Study-wide results and limits: Recipients of vaccine and of placebo showed similar breadth of their non-spike TCR repertoires.

CDR1 is SGHTA, CDR2 FQGTGA, per germline. This CDR3 is built from 22 residues. V dropped 0 bases and J dropped 0; count of bases not matched to a gene: 16. Sequenced material: peripheral blood, taken in a trial of Ad26.COV2.S vaccine versus placebo. V usage is TRBV7-3 and J usage is TRBJ2-1, with 11 nucleotides matching TRBD2. The sequence was collected from a person between 18 and 59 years old who received the Ad26.COV2.S COVID-19 vaccine or a placebo. The CDR3 nucleotides read TGTGCCAGCAGCTTAACCCCCTACCTAGCGGGGGGCCTCCTGAGCTCCTACAATGAGCAGTTCTTC. It encodes CASSLTPYLAGGLLSSYNEQFF.